This T cell receptor beta chain appears in the sequencing data of a study of glioma-infiltrating T cells. V lost 6 bases and J lost 0, with 12 bases in between. There are 16 residues in the CDR3. In germline, CDR1 is MNHEY, CDR2 SMNVEV (reference sequence). TCR alpha and beta CDR3 regions were amplified from RNA using iRepertoire nested multiplex PCR. For one-step reverse transcription and amplification, roughly 95-450 ng of tissue mRNA or PBMC total RNA was used. TCRdb called the multiplex PCR reads again in MiXCR, with one record for every CDR3 protein. Counted here are about 140,000 distinct CDR3 sequences, roughly two fifths occurring once; the ten biggest clones make up around 18%. This clonotype was detected a few times.

Material for sequencing was glioma tissue, nonneoplastic brain tissue, or PBMCs (not recorded which). This sequence originates from a human donor with low-grade glioma or glioblastoma, undergoing nonglioma brain surgery, or in good health (not recorded which). The chain recombines TRBV27 with TRBJ1-6; TRBD1 might be the D (5 bases). CDR3 sequence: CASSHRDSSYNSPLHF. The CDR3 DNA follows: TGTGCCAGCAGCCACCGTGACAGCTCCTATAATTCACCCCTCCACTTT.